This TCR beta chain derives from a study of cytomegalovirus exposure and HLA in healthy donors. This clone has more than one count but fewer than ten. Its antigen is undetermined. This CDR3 region has 18 residues. The V gene end was trimmed by 2 bases and the J gene end by 2 bases; junction bases not matched to a gene: 15. In germline, CDR1 is GTSNPN, CDR2 SVGIG (reference sequence). Whole-study results and caveats: Researchers catalogued about 150 TCR beta chains as cytomegalovirus-associated.

PCR primers comprised 60 Vbeta and 13 Jbeta primers. Assay used: immunoSEQ multiplex PCR; TCRdb lists only in-frame clones, some missing. The table lists some 180,000 clones, approximately 80% of them singletons, with approximately 1.8% in the top ten. The chain links TRBV30 to TRBJ1-2, with 9 bases fitting TRBD1. The clonotype comes from a woman under 40 in good health and CMV-seronegative. The sequencing input was PBMCs. DNA for the CDR3: TGTGCCTGGAGTCAGGGAAAGGACAGGGGACAATTCAACTATGGCTACACCTTC. It is translated as CAWSQGKDRGQFNYGYTF.